Detailed here is one TCR beta chain. The data originate from a study of OX40 agonist ivuxolimab in advanced cancers. In germline, CDR1 is MGHDK, CDR2 SYGVNS. This CDR3 region has 15 residues. Trimming took off 5 bases at V and 4 bases at J, with 15 bases between the two ends. The data were produced by immunoSEQ multiplex PCR, yet TCRdb's version contains in-frame clones alone and is incomplete. Of 60,000 to 70,000 clones listed, 75% to 95% are singletons. The sample here was CD4+ or CD8+ T cells sorted from blood, taken in a trial of the OX40 agonist ivuxolimab. The genes are TRBV25-1 and TRBJ2-1; tentatively, D is TRBD1 or TRBD2 (5 bases each). The clonotype originates from an adult with an advanced solid tumor such as melanoma, head and neck, liver or kidney cancer. For the CDR3, the DNA is TGTGCCAGCAGTCCACATGGGGGAGAGTACAATGAGCAGTTCTTC. Its protein is CASSPHGGEYNEQFF.